The next 30 T cell receptor beta chains were all read from a single sample in a study of tumor-infiltrating lymphocytes in primary liver carcinoma (TCRdb year 2017). The instrument given in TCRdb is Illumina HiSeq 2500. TCRbeta-specific cDNA was reverse-transcribed from around 0.45 ug total RNA using a constant-region primer and ProtoScript II reverse transcriptase. The TCRbeta libraries were prepared through three rounds of nested multiplex PCR following a slightly modified ARM-PCR procedure. Multiplex TRBV1-TRBV30 forward primers and a Cbeta reverse primer were used in the first two PCR rounds, each of which was run for 10 cycles. TCRdb handled the public reads itself, with Q25 trimming in fastp and clone calling in MiXCR, and kept productive beta chains. Entries that share a CDR3 protein sequence are merged under the most common genes and DNA. Counted in this sample were roughly 80,000 distinct CDR3 sequences; 69% of them appeared once. The ten biggest clones cover about 26% of the sample.

Without any cell sorting, total RNA and DNA were extracted together from approximately 22-30 mg of bulk tissue using the AllPrep DNA/RNA mini kit. The specimen was tumor-adjacent normal liver tissue. All receptors come from a man aged 35-49 years with primary liver carcinoma and hepatitis B virus infection.

Comment on this clonotype: This likely comes from a read error, as the CDR3 has no conserved phenylalanine or tryptophan at its end. The chain couples TRBV4-3 to TRBJ2-5, with 11 bases lining up with TRBD2. The assigned J gene may be wrong: the sequence end matches TRBJ2-1 better. Germline CDR1 and CDR2: LGHNA and YSLEER. This CDR3 is built from 17 residues. The DNA of the CDR3 is TGCGCCAGCAGCCAAGCGGCTAGCGGGAGGACTAGTGAGACCCAGTTCTTA. Protein product: CASSQAASGRTSETQFL.

A few counts support this clonotype. The chain has TRBV28 and TRBJ1-1, with 10 bases lining up with TRBD1. The CDR3 sequence is 15 residues long. J lost 4 bases, V lost 5 bases, and 7 bases had no gene match. The V gene's germline CDR1 is MDHEN and CDR2 SYDVKM. CDR3 sequence reads: CASSGDRGQGTEAFF. The CDR3 region has the DNA TGTGCCAGCAGTGGCGACAGGGGGCAAGGCACTGAAGCTTTCTTT.

A note on this clonotype: At one end the junction does not follow the germline gene, possibly because of a read error. The chain carries TRBV6-2 or TRBV6-3 and TRBJ2-3; TRBD2 agrees at 10 bases. Germline CDR1 and CDR2: MNHEY and SVGEGT. This CDR3 is built from 18 residues. The CDR3 protein is CTSSFLQLAGTGADTQYF. The CDR3 coding sequence is TGTACCAGCAGCTTCCTCCAACTAGCGGGAACGGGGGCAGATACGCAGTATTTT.

This clonotype was seen repeatedly, ten times or more. The genes are TRBV29-1 and TRBJ2-3; TRBD2 matches at 15 bases. Germline CDR1 and CDR2: SQVTM and ANQGSEA. V dropped 7 bases and J dropped 7; count of bases not matched to a gene: 3. The CDR3 spans 13 residues. Here the CDR3 reads CSAGTSGRNTQYF. CDR3 DNA sequence: TGCAGCGCTGGGACTAGCGGGAGGAATACGCAGTATTTT.

This clonotype was found a few times. Germline and junction disagree at one end, which may indicate a read error. V is TRBV4-3 and J is TRBJ2-5, with 8 bases aligning to TRBD2. The CDR3 runs to 16 residues. In germline, CDR1 is LGHNA, CDR2 YSLEER. The CDR3 DNA is TGCACCAGCTGCCAAGCTCCAGCGGGAGATGGAGAGACCCAGTACTTC. The encoded protein is CTSCQAPAGDGETQYF.

About this clonotype itself: This may stem from a read error, because a much larger clone lies one nucleotide away. The gene calls are TRBV29-1 and TRBJ1-1; D remains unclear. The germline gives CDR1 SQVTM, CDR2 ANQGSEA. The CDR3 has 15 amino acids. The CDR3 DNA follows: TGCAGCGTTCGGGCGGGGTGGGGAATGAACACTGAAGTTTTCTTT. This codes for CSVRAGWGMNTEVFF. The variable domain in full, completed from reference TRBV29-1 and TRBJ1-1, reads SAVISQKPSRDICQRGTSLTIQCQVDSQVTMMFWYRQQPGQSLTLIATANQGSEATYESGFVIDKFPISRPNLTFSTLTVSNMSPEDSSIYLCSVRAGWGMNTEVFFGQGTRLTVV.

To note about this clonotype: With a much larger clone just one base away, this may be a read error. As the CDR3 is not closed by the conserved phenylalanine or tryptophan, this likely results from a read error. This chain's CDR3 is CASSRDLPYEQYL. The CDR3 DNA is TGCGCCAGCAGCCGAGATCTGCCCTACGAGCAGTACTTA. The chain recombines TRBV4-3 with TRBJ2-7; D not certain. Per germline, CDR1 LGHNA and CDR2 YSLEER. Trimming took 4 bases from V and 2 from J, leaving 9 bases between them. The CDR3 totals 13 residues.

To note about this clonotype: Mismatch with germline at one junction end may stem from a read error. V is TRBV4-2 and J is TRBJ2-3; the D is unclear. Germline V gene data show CDR1 as LGHNA and CDR2 as YNFKEQ. The CDR3 length is 15 residues. CDR3 in DNA: TGTTCCAGCAGCCAAGATCACACAGTGTCAGATACACAGAATTTT. It yields the protein CSSSQDHTVSDTQNF.

With regard to this clonotype: An end of the junction does not agree with germline; a read error may underlie this. This chain joins TRBV11-2 and TRBJ2-1; D possibly matches TRBD1 or TRBD2 (5 bases each). This CDR3 has 13 amino acids. Germline V CDR1 and CDR2: SGHAT, FQNNGV. The CDR3 nucleotides read TGCGCCAGGAGCCCCGACAAGGGGAGTGAGCAGTTCTTC. Translation gives CARSPDKGSEQFF. Supplemented by reference TRBV11-2 and TRBJ2-1, the full variable domain reads EAGVAQSPRYKIIEKRQSVAFWCNPISGHATLYWYQQILGQGPKLLIQFQNNGVVDDSQLPKDRFSAERLKGVDSTLKIQPAKLEDSAVYLCARSPDKGSEQFFGPGTRLTVL.

In regard to this clonotype: At one boundary the junction diverges from the germline segment, which might be a read error. This chain connects TRBV7-9 to TRBJ2-1, with D perhaps TRBD2 (6 bases). CDR1 is SEHNR, CDR2 FQNEAQ, per germline (reference sequence). The CDR3 is 17 residues long. CDR3 residues: CANSLRGRRGSYNEQFF. The CDR3 region has the DNA TGTGCCAACAGCTTGCGGGGACGGAGAGGAAGCTACAATGAGCAGTTCTTC. The full variable domain, with the rest looked up from reference TRBV7-9 and TRBJ2-1, is DTGVSQNPRHKITKRGQNVTFRCDPISEHNRLYWYRQTLGQGPEFLTYFQNEAQLEKSRLLSDRFSAERPKGSFSTLEIQRTEQGDSAMYLCANSLRGRRGSYNEQFFGPGTRLTVL.

Of note for this clonotype: This sequence may be a read error, since a much larger clone differs from it by one base. V gene TRBV5-1 combines with J gene TRBJ2-2; perhaps TRBD1 as D (6 bases). Trimming removed 1 base at V and 4 bases at J, with 14 bases between. This CDR3 is 16 amino acids long. CDR1 is SGHRS and CDR2 is YFSETQ in the germline V gene. The CDR3 bases are TGCGCCAGCAGCTTGTTATGGACAGTGATCACCGGGGAGCTGTTTTTT. This codes for CASSLLWTVITGELFF.

The sample holds a few counts of this clonotype. Sequence at one end of the junction differs from germline and may be a read error. V is TRBV11-1 and J is TRBJ2-5, with D tentatively TRBD2 (5 bases). Germline assignment: CDR1 SGHAT and CDR2 FQDESV (reference sequence). CDR3 length equals 14 residues. CDR3 nucleotides: TGTACCAGCAGTGAACGGGTGGAGGTGGAGACCCAGTACTTC. Amino acids: CTSSERVEVETQYF.

The rearrangement joins TRBV12-3 or TRBV12-4 to TRBJ1-1; D gene unclear. V was cut by 6 bases and J by 3 bases, with 11 bases left in between. The CDR3 is 13 residues long. The CDR3, as DNA: TGTGCCAGCAGGACCATAACGGACACTGAAGCTTTCTTT. This gives the protein CASRTITDTEAFF.

Comments on this clonotype: This may be a read error, as it is one base from a much larger clone. Because the CDR3 is missing its conserved closing phenylalanine or tryptophan, this is likely a read error. J is TRBJ2-3 and V is TRBV28, with D perhaps being TRBD1 or TRBD2 (7 bases each). V gave up 7 bases and J gave up 3 bases, with 14 bases separating them. This CDR3 has 14 residues. Germline V gene lookup returns CDR1 MDHEN and CDR2 SYDVKM. The CDR3 DNA follows: TGTGCCAGCACCCAGGGGGGGAGAACAGATACGCAGTATCTT. This translates into CASTQGGRTDTQYL.

This clonotype occurred once. The junction departs from germline at one end; a sequencing error may be responsible. The genes are TRBV4-2 and TRBJ1-1; no clear D. The CDR3 covers 14 residues. Germline lookup yields CDR1 LGHNA and CDR2 YNFKEQ. CDR3 in amino acids: CAGRSGVMNTEALF. CDR3 nucleotide sequence: TGTGCCGGCAGGTCGGGAGTCATGAACACTGAAGCTCTCTTT.

Note on this clonotype: Relative to the germline gene, one junction end is altered; a read error may explain this. V gene TRBV5-5 combines with J gene TRBJ1-4; 7 bases align to TRBD1. The CDR3 runs to 14 residues. Germline CDR1 reads SGHKS; CDR2 reads YYEKEE (reference sequence). The chain's CDR3 is CARSFGAGGEKLFF. Written as DNA, the CDR3 is TGTGCCAGGAGCTTTGGGGCAGGGGGAGAAAAACTGTTTTTT.

DNA of the CDR3: TGTGCCAGCAGTTGCTTGGGTGGAGGACAAGAGACCCAGTACTTC. Translated: CASSCLGGGQETQYF. The chain recombines TRBV6-6 with TRBJ2-5; TRBD2 might be the D (5 bases). The CDR3 totals 15 residues. V shed 4 bases and J shed 2 bases, with 14 bases lying between them. The germline CDR1 and CDR2 sequences are MNHNY and SVGAGI (reference sequence).

On this clonotype itself: One junction end disagrees with the germline gene, perhaps due to a read error. The chain carries TRBV6-6 and TRBJ2-1, with D possibly matching TRBD2 (6 bases). Per the germline V gene, CDR1 is MNHNY and CDR2 is SVGAGI (reference sequence). CDR3 size: 16 residues. CDR3 loop: CASSYRTGESYNEQFF. The DNA of the CDR3 is TGTGCCAGTAGTTACCGGACGGGGGAATCCTACAATGAGCAGTTCTTC.

This clonotype has just one count. V gene TRBV6-2 or TRBV6-3 combines with J gene TRBJ1-2; D not certain. The CDR3 is made up of 14 amino acids. The germline V gene encodes CDR1 MNHEY and CDR2 SVGEGT. The V gene lost 6 bases and the J gene lost 2 bases, with 13 bases spanning the gap. The CDR3 here is CASRREDANYGYTF. The CDR3 nucleotides read TGTGCCAGCAGAAGAGAGGACGCAAACTATGGCTACACCTTC.

This clonotype was seen at least ten times. V and J are TRBV6-5 and TRBJ2-3; D possibly corresponds to TRBD2 (6 bases). Germline V gives CDR1 MNHEY, CDR2 SVGAGI. This CDR3 has 14 residues. V dropped 6 bases and J dropped 0 bases, with 10 bases sitting between them. The CDR3 bases are TGTGCCAGCAGGCCGGGACTCAGCACAGATACGCAGTATTTT. This codes for CASRPGLSTDTQYF.

Notes on this clonotype: The junction differs from germline at one of its ends, possibly a read error. The chain joins TRBV6-2 or TRBV6-3 to TRBJ2-2; 7 bases match TRBD2. This CDR3 spans 13 amino acids. Germline-derived CDR1 and CDR2 are MNHEY and SVGEGT. CDR3 nucleotides: TGTGTTAGCAGTTACTTCTTAAGCGGGGTGCTGTTTTTT. This sequence encodes CVSSYFLSGVLFF.

Comments on this clonotype: In this CDR3 the conserved last residue, phenylalanine or tryptophan, is missing, so a read error is likely. The genes are TRBV6-6 and TRBJ2-6; TRBD1 matches at 9 bases. The CDR3 is 14 amino acids. Germline V gene data show CDR1 as MNHNY and CDR2 as SVGAGI (reference sequence). The CDR3 loop reads CASSGTGTLNALTI. The CDR3, as DNA: TGTGCCAGCAGCGGGACAGGGACCCTCAACGCCCTGACTATC.

In regard to this clonotype: At one end, the junction sequence differs from germline, possibly due to a read error. The chain has TRBV6-2 or TRBV6-3 and TRBJ1-5; D not certain. Germline assignment: CDR1 MNHEY and CDR2 SVGEGT. This CDR3 comprises 15 residues. The CDR3 coding sequence is TGTGCCAGCAGTTTGGACGGTTATAACAATCAGCCCCATCATTTT. Encoded protein: CASSLDGYNNQPHHF.

Turning to this clonotype: A much larger clone differs by one base, so this may be a read error. Lacking the conserved final phenylalanine or tryptophan, this CDR3 likely reflects a read error. The chain is built from TRBV7-9 and TRBJ2-7, with 10 bases matching TRBD2. This CDR3 spans 17 amino acids. V shed 6 bases, J shed 4 bases, and the junction held 15 bases outside the gene matches. Germline CDR1 is SEHNR and CDR2 is FQNEAQ (reference sequence). CDR3: CASSYGPLSGRTYEQYY. CDR3 DNA: TGTGCCAGCAGTTACGGGCCTCTTAGCGGGAGGACGTACGAGCAGTACTAC.

About this clonotype itself: A much bigger clone sits one base away, suggesting this may be a read error. The conserved phenylalanine or tryptophan is not found at the CDR3 terminus, so this likely reflects a read error. The chain couples TRBV28 to TRBJ1-1; no clear D. Trimming cost V 7 bases and J 3 bases, with 9 bases left between them. CDR3 length equals 12 residues. From germline, CDR1 is MDHEN and CDR2 SYDVKM. The CDR3 DNA reads TGTGCCAGCATGGGCCTGTACACTGAAGCTTTCCTT. This codes for CASMGLYTEAFL.

Regarding this clonotype: This clone may be a read error of a much larger clone one base away. The V gene is TRBV6-5, the J gene TRBJ2-7; D is possibly TRBD2 (5 bases). The V and J ends lost 4 bases and 6 bases respectively, with 13 bases between them. Germline assignment: CDR1 MNHEY and CDR2 SVGAGI. CDR3 size: 13 residues. The CDR3 DNA follows: TGTGCCAGCAGTTGGGTCACCCGGGGCGAGCAGTACTTC. Amino acid sequence: CASSWVTRGEQYF.

Details on this clonotype: Germline is not matched at one junction end, which may reflect a read error. This chain joins TRBV12-3 or TRBV12-4 and TRBJ2-7, with no clear D. The CDR3 is 11 residues long. DNA of the CDR3: TGTGCAAGCAGTTTTTCTTACGAGCAGTACTTC. Its protein is CASSFSYEQYF.

The chain has TRBV11-2 and TRBJ2-3; maybe TRBD2 (6 bases). CDR3 size: 15 residues. CDR1 and CDR2 (germline): SGHAT, FQNNGV. V lost 1 base to trimming and J lost 4 bases, with 12 bases between them. The CDR3 nucleotides read TGTGCCAGCAGCTTAGTGGAGGGGCAGGCAGATACGCAGTATTTT. This sequence encodes CASSLVEGQADTQYF.

As concerns this clonotype: This sequence may be a read error, since a much larger clone differs from it by one base. The chain combines TRBV5-5 with TRBJ2-3, with 14 bases aligning to TRBD2. The CDR3 is 17 residues long. Germline CDR1 reads SGHKS; CDR2 reads YYEKEE (reference sequence). The CDR3 DNA sequence: TGTGTCAGCAGCCCGACGGGGACTAGCGGGAGTGGAGATACGCAGTATTTT. Its translation: CVSSPTGTSGSGDTQYF.

This sequence joins TRBV29-1 and TRBJ2-1, with 8 bases matching TRBD2. The CDR3 sequence is 12 residues long. CDR1 and CDR2 (germline): SQVTM, ANQGSEA. The CDR3 region is CSLELADNEQFF. In DNA, the CDR3 is TGCAGTCTTGAACTAGCGGACAATGAGCAGTTCTTC.